This T cell receptor (beta chain) was retrieved from a study of T cell responses to AZD1222 COVID-19 vaccine (dated by TCRdb to about 2021). Study-wide context: TCR sequencing was performed for roughly 250 trial participants, of whom about 200 were given two doses of AZD1222 and around 25 were given two doses of MenACWY control vaccine. Trial participants were enrolled by age into 18-55, 56-69 and 70-plus year subgroups, with about 150, 28 and 57 TCR-sequenced participants respectively. What the research found in general, with its limitations: Nearly half of unique spike-specific TCRs reportedly recognized epitopes outside regions mutated in the B.1.351 and B.1.1.7 variants. Conclusions about previously exposed vaccinees are limited because only six or seven AZD1222 recipients were SARS-CoV-2 seropositive at baseline. In the small 56-69-year group, the increase in depth fell short of significance, most likely because of low power. The vaccine-associated CD4 TCRs covered the entire spike protein, and the dominant responses fell in regions 160-218 and 743-854. After two AZD1222 doses, both the breadth and the depth of spike-specific TCRs were significantly higher than at day 0 and than in MenACWY recipients. Because no samples from the day 14 peak response were available, repertoires could be characterized only after the peak T cell response. Participants were mostly white British and included more females than males, and it was suggested by the authors that clonal diversity may have been underestimated.

CDR1 and CDR2 are drawn from the germline V gene: LGHNA, YSLEER. The CDR3 numbers 16 residues from cysteine through phenylalanine. The sequence is cut down to CDR3 DNA, 48 bases in frame from base 1. The junction carries 16 bases between V and J, which are trimmed by 1 base and 7 bases respectively. The CDR3 regions of human TCRbeta chains were subjected to immunosequencing. Turning to the authors' computational methods: TCRs in the repertoires were compared against a reference library of SARS-CoV-2-specific TCRs that had been generated with the MIRA antigen-specificity platform. Breadth was defined as the fraction of unique TCRs that were SARS-CoV-2-associated. Depth was defined as the fraction of total T cells that were SARS-CoV-2-associated. Using the MIRA data, every spike-specific TCR was mapped to the spike region that the TCR reacted to and assigned to either a CD4 or a CD8 class. Log10-transformed breadth and depth values were compared by one-way ANOVA with Sidak's multiple comparisons tests. The immuneACCESS repertoire file appears here via TCRdb, limited to in-frame rearrangements. These files lack a portion of the clones; in checked studies, under half of the deficit traces to unresolved V genes, and the cause of the others is not known. The V and J calls and clone size are taken from that table; D and trimming were inferred from the DNA. For this sample the table gives some 170,000 clones, of which 75% to 90% were detected only once. The ten most abundant clones make up more than 4% of the sample.

A remark on this clone: Its antigen is unknown. No clone much larger than this one lies a single base away; base qualities are absent.

The time point label corresponds to: about 28 days (+/-7) after the second vaccine dose. The treatment or condition label here, explained by the study, means: meningococcal conjugate vaccine given as trial control. Samples from vaccinated people were obtained from the UK trials COV001 and COV002, which included a single-blind randomized controlled phase 2/3 trial of AZD1222 (ChAdOx1 nCoV-19) in healthy adults. For TCRbeta chain sequencing, PBMC samples were collected from trial participants at day 0 and at day 28 after the second dose. The source is an adult who received the MenACWY meningococcal vaccine as a control. This receptor chain uses TRBV4-3 and TRBJ1-4, and the D gene may be TRBD1, 6 bases matching. The sample in question was peripheral blood, obtained 28 days after the second dose of the MenACWY control vaccine. The sequenced DNA is TGCGCCAGCAGCCAAGGGAATGGCGTAGGGGGTGAAAAACTGTTTTTT. The translation is CASSQGNGVGGEKLFF.